This TCR beta chain is drawn from a study of Ad26.COV2.S vaccination and SARS-CoV-2 variants. General observations from the study: Participants in the vaccine arm had higher spike-specific TCR breadth; placebo recipients had lower.

Note on this clone: Its antigen is as yet unknown.

The repertoire was sequenced with immunoSEQ multiplex PCR; TCRdb's copy has only in-frame clones and lacks some. The sample records about 410,000 clones, around 92% being singletons. Sample treatment: some 19 received Ad26.COV2.S at low or high dose, single or two shots; roughly 5 received placebo; per-sample allocation not given. Sampling happened 63 days after the first vaccine or placebo injection. The vaccine delivered Wuhan-strain SARS-CoV-2 spike through an Ad26 vector. Germline values: CDR1 MDHEN, CDR2 SYDVKM. The CDR3 length is 14 residues. V gave up 8 bases and J gave up 2 bases, with 14 bases separating them.

This chain connects TRBV28 to TRBJ2-3; D unclear. Here the sequenced sample was peripheral blood, taken in a trial of Ad26.COV2.S vaccine versus placebo. This TCR was sampled from a person aged 18-60 years who received the Ad26.COV2.S COVID-19 vaccine or a placebo. The DNA for the CDR3 is TGTGCCAGCGGCAAGGACGGATTCACAGATACGCAGTATTTT. It translates to CASGKDGFTDTQYF.